The 18 T cell receptor beta chains given below trace back to one sample, sequenced in a study of blood T cell repertoires in COVID-19. Generated by immunoSEQ multiplex PCR, the TCRdb table keeps only in-frame clones and is missing some. The sample lists some 290,000 clones, around 92% occurring once. The sequencing sample was made of PBMCs or T cells enriched from blood (not recorded which). All receptors come from a woman aged 30 to 39 who had recovered from COVID-19.

The chain recombines TRBV18 with TRBJ1-2; D is perhaps TRBD1 (6 bases). Trimming removed 4 bases at V and 2 bases at J, with 8 bases between. CDR1 and CDR2 (germline): KGHSH, LQKENI. The CDR3 sequence is 13 residues long. The DNA for the CDR3 is TGTGCCAGCTCACGAGGGGGAAACTATGGCTACACCTTC. Encoded protein: CASSRGGNYGYTF.

The chain joins TRBV6-1 to TRBJ2-2; TRBD2 matches 7 bases. Germline CDR1 is MNHNS and CDR2 is SASEGT. V shed 3 bases and J 0 bases; nucleotides not matched to a gene: 4. The CDR3 contains 16 residues. The CDR3 coding sequence is TGTGCCAGCAGTGAGGGTCTAGCGGCGAACACCGGGGAGCTGTTTTTT. This translates into CASSEGLAANTGELFF.

The chain combines TRBV10-2 with TRBJ2-2, with TRBD2 matching over 9 bases. V shed 6 bases and J 4 bases; nucleotides not matched to a gene: 3. The CDR3 is 14 amino acids. Germline values: CDR1 WSHSY, CDR2 SAAADI. The CDR3 loop reads CASSEAGGTGELFF. Here the CDR3 DNA reads TGCGCCAGCAGCGAAGCGGGAGGCACCGGGGAGCTGTTTTTT.

The chain has TRBV4-3 and TRBJ1-3; D is unclear. The ends were cut back, 0 bases at V and 3 bases at J, with 6 bases in the middle. The CDR3 extends over 14 amino acids. Germline-derived CDR1 and CDR2 are LGHNA and YSLEER. The DNA for the CDR3 is TGCGCCAGCAGCCAAGATCGGTTTGGAAACACCATATATTTT. The encoded protein is CASSQDRFGNTIYF.

The rearrangement joins TRBV19 to TRBJ1-3; D ambiguous. Germline values: CDR1 LNHDA, CDR2 SQIVND (reference sequence). V lost 6 bases to trimming and J lost 2 bases, with 8 bases between them. The CDR3 is 13 amino acids. The CDR3 bases are TGTGCCAGTAGACAGACGCCTGGAAACACCATATATTTT. Amino acids: CASRQTPGNTIYF.

This clone came up a few times. This chain joins TRBV27 and TRBJ1-5, with 8 bases matching TRBD1. This CDR3 is built from 15 residues. Germline-derived CDR1 and CDR2 are MNHEY and SMNVEV (reference sequence). Losses at the gene ends were 6 bases for V and 6 bases for J; bases not matched to a gene: 10. The chain's CDR3 is CASSTGQGTAQPQHF. The CDR3, as DNA: TGTGCCAGCAGCACTGGACAGGGAACGGCTCAGCCCCAGCATTTT.

The chain combines TRBV10-3 with TRBJ1-6; 8 bases line up with TRBD1. Losses at the gene ends were 6 bases for V and 7 bases for J; bases not matched to a gene: 8. Germline lookup yields CDR1 ENHRY and CDR2 SYGVKD. The CDR3 runs 15 residues. The chain's CDR3 is CAIRQGQGLNSPLHF. As DNA, the CDR3 is TGTGCCATCAGGCAAGGACAGGGACTAAATTCACCCCTCCACTTT.

The V and J genes are TRBV6-5 and TRBJ2-7, with 8 bases identical to TRBD1. Germline loops: CDR1 MNHEY, CDR2 SVGAGI. The CDR3 is made up of 15 amino acids. Trimming cost V 0 bases and J 2 bases; bases outside gene matches: 3. CDR3 coding DNA: TGTGCCAGCAGTTACTCGATGGGACAGGCCTACGAGCAGTACTTC. It translates to CASSYSMGQAYEQYF.

V gene TRBV9 combines with J gene TRBJ2-1; TRBD2 matches at 8 bases. The CDR3 loop spans 15 amino acids. With V trimmed by 2 bases and J by 7 bases, 8 bases remained unmatched. Germline-derived CDR1 and CDR2 are SGDLS and YYNGEE. In DNA form, the CDR3 reads TGTGCCAGCAGCGTTGTCGGGAGGGCCAATAATGAGCAGTTCTTC. Its protein product is CASSVVGRANNEQFF. The whole variable domain, filled in from reference TRBV9 and TRBJ2-1, reads DSGVTQTPKHLITATGQRVTLRCSPRSGDLSVYWYQQSLDQGLQFLIQYYNGEERAKGNILERFSAQQFPDLHSELNLSSLELGDSALYFCASSVVGRANNEQFFGPGTRLTVL.

CDR3 sequence (DNA): TGTGCCAGCAGTTTATCGTACTACAGGGCTCAAGAGACCCAGTACTTC. It encodes CASSLSYYRAQETQYF. The chain is built from TRBV27 and TRBJ2-5; perhaps TRBD1 as D (6 bases). The germline CDR1 and CDR2 sequences are MNHEY and SMNVEV (reference sequence). The CDR3 has 16 amino acids. V was cut by 0 bases and J by 2 bases, with 13 bases left in between.

This clone was observed a single time. This sequence joins TRBV28 and TRBJ2-7, with D maybe TRBD1 (6 bases). Germline V gene sequence: CDR1 MDHEN, CDR2 SYDVKM. Trimming shortened V by 2 bases and J by 0 bases, and 8 bases separated the two germline ends. The CDR3 sequence is 14 residues long. CDR3: CASSLGGISYEQYF. The CDR3 DNA is TGTGCCAGCAGTTTAGGGGGCATCTCCTACGAGCAGTACTTC.

This chain connects TRBV6-5 to TRBJ1-5; D uncertain. Trimming shortened V by 2 bases and J by 5 bases, and 10 bases separated the two germline ends. Germline V gene sequence: CDR1 MNHEY, CDR2 SVGAGI. The CDR3 has 14 residues. CDR3 loop: CASSYTYGDQPQHF. CDR3 sequence (DNA): TGTGCCAGCAGTTACACCTACGGGGATCAGCCCCAGCATTTT.

The chain couples TRBV28 to TRBJ1-5, with D unresolved. The CDR3 contains 13 residues. Germline loops: CDR1 MDHEN, CDR2 SYDVKM. V lost 3 bases, J lost 4 bases, and 7 bases lay in between. Here the CDR3 DNA reads TGTGCCAGCAGTTTTTCTCGTAATCAGCCCCAGCATTTT. It codes for CASSFSRNQPQHF. The variable domain in full, with the rest retrieved from reference TRBV28 and TRBJ1-5, is DVKVTQSSRYLVKRTGEKVFLECVQDMDHENMFWYRQDPGLGLRLIYFSYDVKMKEKGDIPEGYSVSREKKERFSLILESASTNQTSMYLCASSFSRNQPQHFGDGTRLSIL.

The rearrangement links TRBV29-1 to TRBJ2-1, with a possible D match to TRBD2 (5 bases). This CDR3 is built from 15 residues. The germline V gene encodes CDR1 SQVTM and CDR2 ANQGSEA. Trimming took off 7 bases at V and 3 bases at J, with 19 bases between the two ends. In nucleotides, the CDR3 is TGCAGCGGTCAACCGACGACTACCGACTACAATGAGCAGTTCTTC. Residues: CSGQPTTTDYNEQFF.

Only one count was recorded for this clone. This chain uses TRBV15 with TRBJ2-3; 10 bases map to TRBD2. CDR1 is LNHNV, CDR2 YYDKDF, per germline (reference sequence). Germline trimming cut 0 bases from V and 4 bases from J; bases unmatched to any gene: 13. The CDR3 consists of 19 residues. CDR3 sequence (DNA): TGTGCCACCAGCAGAGATATCGCGGAAAGGACTAGCGGAGCAGATACGCAGTATTTT. Encoded protein: CATSRDIAERTSGADTQYF.

This clone was recorded once. J is TRBJ2-5 and V is TRBV5-1; D is perhaps TRBD2 (6 bases). CDR3 length: 14 residues. From germline, CDR1 is SGHRS and CDR2 YFSETQ. V lost 0 bases to trimming and J lost 5 bases, with 11 bases between them. CDR3 residues: CASSLVGGEETQYF. DNA of the CDR3: TGCGCCAGCAGCTTGGTTGGCGGGGAGGAGACCCAGTACTTC.

The chain couples TRBV6-5 to TRBJ2-1; D gene unclear. Germline CDR1 is MNHEY and CDR2 is SVGAGI. The CDR3 is 15 residues long. Trimming shortened V by 3 bases and J by 4 bases, and 13 bases separated the two germline ends. The CDR3 sequence is CASSYIEALYNEQFF. The CDR3 coding sequence is TGTGCCAGCAGTTATATTGAGGCTCTTTACAATGAGCAGTTCTTC.

The chain joins TRBV6-1 to TRBJ1-2; D is ambiguous. Trimming cost V 0 bases and J 4 bases, with 15 bases left between them. CDR3 length: 16 residues. Germline CDR1 reads MNHNS; CDR2 reads SASEGT. CDR3 amino acids: CASSEAPGMGSYGYTF. The CDR3, as DNA: TGTGCCAGCAGTGAAGCGCCGGGGATGGGTAGCTATGGCTACACCTTC.